Presented here are 12 T cell receptor beta chains from one specimen sequenced in a study of T-cell reconstitution after alpha-beta-depleted transplantation in children. The authors prepared the TCRbeta library with unique molecular identifiers. TCRdb fed the PCR reads into MiXCR, producing one record per CDR3 protein. In the table there are about 180,000 distinct CDR3 sequences, 11% of which are singletons. Sequenced material: PBMCs, taken before TCRalphabeta/CD19-depleted stem cell transplant. All receptors derive from a boy aged 2 to 10 with acute myeloid leukemia, due to receive a stem cell transplant.

In this sample, this clonotype turned up many times. The V and J genes are TRBV28 and TRBJ2-2, with 7 bases fitting TRBD1. The CDR3 extends over 16 amino acids. V lost 3 bases and J lost 5; bases outside the gene matches: 9. Germline V gene data show CDR1 as MDHEN and CDR2 as SYDVKM. The CDR3 nucleotides read TGTGCCAGCAGTTTTAGGTTCGGCAGGGGGACCGGGGAGCTGTTTTTT. This codes for CASSFRFGRGTGELFF.

This clonotype was detected many times. This chain connects TRBV20-1 to TRBJ1-4, with D perhaps TRBD1 (5 bases). The CDR3 runs to 15 residues. The germline V gene has CDR1 DFQATT and CDR2 SNEGSKA (reference sequence). Deletions cut 0 bases from V and 8 bases from J, with 16 bases between. This CDR3 is CSARDPGGIREKLFF. For the CDR3, the DNA is TGCAGTGCTAGAGATCCGGGGGGTATCAGAGAAAAACTGTTTTTT.

The table lists this clonotype with many counts. The CDR3 is CSVEWTGTGVGGYTF. In nucleotides, the CDR3 is TGCAGCGTTGAATGGACGGGGACAGGGGTGGGTGGCTACACCTTC. This chain uses TRBV29-1 with TRBJ1-2, with 10 bases matching TRBD1. Germline CDR1 reads SQVTM; CDR2 reads ANQGSEA. CDR3 length: 15 amino acids. The ends lost 2 bases at V and 7 bases at J; junction bases unmatched: 10.

The table lists this clonotype with many counts. The chain carries TRBV27 and TRBJ2-7, with 10 bases identical to TRBD2. This CDR3 is 15 amino acids long. Germline CDR1 and CDR2: MNHEY and SMNVEV (reference sequence). Trimming took 6 bases from V and 2 from J; bases not matched to a gene: 7. In DNA form, the CDR3 reads TGTGCCAGCAGCTTCGGGACTAGCGTTCCCTACGAGCAGTACTTC. Residues: CASSFGTSVPYEQYF.

There are many counts of this clonotype. The V and J genes are TRBV27 and TRBJ1-1; no definite D call. Germline V gene data show CDR1 as MNHEY and CDR2 as SMNVEV (reference sequence). V was pared by 3 bases and J by 2 bases, with 10 bases between. This CDR3 has 14 residues. CDR3 sequence (DNA): TGTGCCAGCAGTTTGACCACGACAAACACTGAAGCTTTCTTT. Translated: CASSLTTTNTEAFF.

This clonotype was seen repeatedly, ten times or more. The CDR3 sequence is CASSLMASQVPSSYNEQFF. DNA of the CDR3: TGTGCCAGCAGCTTAATGGCCAGTCAAGTCCCCAGCTCCTACAATGAGCAGTTCTTC. The chain uses TRBV7-3 and TRBJ2-1; D remains unclear. Per the germline V gene, CDR1 is SGHTA and CDR2 is FQGTGA. V was pared by 1 base and J by 0 bases, with 19 bases between. The CDR3 spans 19 residues. The whole variable domain, remainder taken from reference TRBV7-3 and TRBJ2-1, is GAGVSQTPSNKVTEKGKYVELRCDPISGHTALYWYRQSLGQGPEFLIYFQGTGAADDSGLPNDRFFAVRPEGSVSTLKIQRTERGDSAVYLCASSLMASQVPSSYNEQFFGPGTRLTVL.

This clonotype was counted between two and nine times. V and J are TRBV20-1 and TRBJ2-5, with 9 bases aligning to TRBD2. Germline CDR1 reads DFQATT; CDR2 reads SNEGSKA (reference sequence). CDR3 length: 17 residues. The CDR3 is CCASPTWIAGGQETQYF. The CDR3 region has the DNA TGCTGCGCTAGTCCCACCTGGATTGCGGGAGGGCAAGAGACCCAGTACTTC.

Many counts were recorded for this clonotype. V usage is TRBV24-1 and J usage is TRBJ2-5, with D perhaps TRBD1 or TRBD2 (5 bases each). Germline V gene lookup returns CDR1 KGHDR and CDR2 SFDVKD. The ends were cut back, 2 bases at V and 4 bases at J, with 16 bases in the middle. The CDR3 contains 16 residues. CDR3 coding DNA: TGTGCCACCAGTGATTGGGCAGGGACGTCGCCAGAGACCCAGTACTTC. Translated: CATSDWAGTSPETQYF.

This clonotype was found many times. The rearrangement links TRBV6-1 to TRBJ2-7, with 10 bases identical to TRBD1. This CDR3 is built from 14 residues. J was trimmed by 4 bases and V by 1 base; bases with no gene match: 1. Germline CDR1 is MNHNS and CDR2 is SASEGT. The CDR3 reads CASSEGGQGYEQYV. CDR3 nucleotide sequence: TGTGCCAGCAGTGAAGGGGGACAGGGGTACGAGCAGTACGTC.

This clonotype was observed a handful of times. The rearrangement links TRBV4-1 to TRBJ1-1; the D is unclear. V lost 2 bases and J lost 0, with 10 bases in between. The CDR3 spans 15 residues. CDR1 is MGHRA, CDR2 YSYEKL, per germline. DNA of the CDR3: TGCGCCAGCAGCCAATGGGTCAGCATGAACACTGAAGCTTTCTTT. Protein: CASSQWVSMNTEAFF.

This clonotype was observed many times. This rearrangement joins TRBV20-1 to TRBJ2-5; D uncertain. Germline CDR1 and CDR2: DFQATT and SNEGSKA (reference sequence). V was cut by 3 bases and J by 0 bases, with 14 bases left in between. CDR3 size: 15 residues. The CDR3 protein is CSASTTTGYQETQYF. Here the CDR3 DNA reads TGCAGTGCTAGTACGACGACTGGGTACCAAGAGACCCAGTACTTC.

At least ten counts were recorded for this clonotype. The J gene is TRBJ2-2, the V gene TRBV10-1; unclear D gene. CDR3 length equals 14 residues. The germline gives CDR1 WNHNN, CDR2 SYGVQD (reference sequence). The V and J ends lost 6 bases and 4 bases respectively, with 12 bases between them. The CDR3, as DNA: TGCGCCAGCAGGGCCCAACAGATCACCGGGGAGCTGTTTTTT. Its translation: CASRAQQITGELFF.